The sequence of this TCR beta chain was determined in a study of blood T cell repertoires in COVID-19. Whole-study context: The cDNA or gDNA used as material had been derived from T cells, B-cell-depleted T cells, or PBMCs.

Participant ages covered roughly 18 to 89 years across about 22 US areas. In the original processing: It was from reference gene primer amplification that nucleated cell counts were estimated. Method: immunoSEQ multiplex PCR; TCRdb's copy keeps in-frame clones and lacks some. V and J calls and clone size come straight from that table; D and trimming were deduced from the DNA. The sample has roughly 300,000 clones, 87% seen once. Germline V gene data show CDR1 as GTSNPN and CDR2 as SVGIG (reference sequence). The CDR3 has 15 amino acids. Trimming removed 3 bases at V and 0 bases at J, with 13 bases between.

The sequenced sample was PBMCs or T cells enriched from blood (not recorded which). The V and J genes are TRBV30 and TRBJ2-3; weak D call: TRBD2 (6 bases). The clonotype comes from a woman in her thirties who had recovered from COVID-19. The chain's CDR3 is CAWRGGSISTDTQYF. The CDR3 DNA reads TGTGCCTGGAGGGGAGGCAGTATAAGCACAGATACGCAGTATTTT.